One and the same sample provided the 5 T cell receptor beta chains below, sequenced in a study of CD8+CD57+ T cells in acquired aplastic anemia. Patients who underwent sequencing had shown CD8+CD57+ cell expansion by flow cytometry. It was genomic DNA that served as the template for profiling TCR beta VDJ and CDR3. Each CDR3 protein is one row after TCRdb ran MiXCR on the reads. The sample consists of approximately 250,000 distinct CDR3 sequences, approximately 86% of them appearing once. Sequenced input: sorted CD4+, CD8+, or CD8+CD57+ T cells (not recorded which) from PBMCs. These receptors originate from a human donor with aplastic anemia.

V is TRBV7-8 and J is TRBJ2-3, with D maybe TRBD2 (6 bases). This CDR3 comprises 16 residues. Germline-derived CDR1 and CDR2 are SGHVS and FQNEAQ. V lost 1 base and J lost 1, with 12 bases in between. CDR3 DNA sequence: TGTGCCAGCAGCTTAGTCGGAGGGAGCGGCACAGATACGCAGTATTTT. This translates into CASSLVGGSGTDTQYF.

This clonotype was seen at least ten times. The V call is TRBV9, the J call TRBJ2-7, with 11 positions matching TRBD1. This CDR3 has 15 amino acids. Germline V gene sequence: CDR1 SGDLS, CDR2 YYNGEE. V trimming: 1 base; J trimming: 6 bases; junction bases outside the gene matches: 6. CDR3 DNA sequence: TGTGCCAGCAGCGTATATGGGACAGGGGGATCCGAGCAGTACTTC. Translating it yields CASSVYGTGGSEQYF.

V gene TRBV19 combines with J gene TRBJ1-1; D is uncertain. CDR1 is LNHDA, CDR2 SQIVND, per germline (reference sequence). Trimming removed 9 bases from V and 0 bases from J, with 14 bases in between. CDR3 size: 14 residues. Here the CDR3 reads CASQFGPMNTEAFF. The CDR3 DNA reads TGTGCCAGCCAATTTGGGCCCATGAACACTGAAGCTTTCTTT. The full variable domain, its missing parts supplied by reference TRBV19 and TRBJ1-1, is DGGITQSPKYLFRKEGQNVTLSCEQNLNHDAMYWYRQDPGQGLRLIYYSQIVNDFQKGDIAEGYSVSREKKESFPLTVTSAQKNPTAFYLCASQFGPMNTEAFFGQGTRLTVV.

On this clonotype itself: The junction does not match germline at one end; this may be a read error. The V gene is TRBV9, the J gene TRBJ2-3, with D possibly TRBD2 on 6 matching bases. CDR3 length equals 14 residues. CDR1 is SGDLS and CDR2 is YYNGEE in the germline V gene. The CDR3, as DNA: TGTGCCAGCAGCGCAGCCGCCGGGAGCAACACCGGGGATTTT. This translates into CASSAAAGSNTGDF.

J is TRBJ2-5 and V is TRBV7-9; D may correspond to TRBD1 or TRBD2 (5 bases each). Trimming took off 3 bases at V and 5 bases at J, with 16 bases between the two ends. This CDR3 is 15 amino acids long. Per germline, CDR1 SEHNR and CDR2 FQNEAQ (reference sequence). The CDR3 region is CASSFTRGRAETQYF. CDR3 nucleotides: TGTGCCAGCAGCTTTACTAGAGGCAGGGCGGAGACCCAGTACTTC.